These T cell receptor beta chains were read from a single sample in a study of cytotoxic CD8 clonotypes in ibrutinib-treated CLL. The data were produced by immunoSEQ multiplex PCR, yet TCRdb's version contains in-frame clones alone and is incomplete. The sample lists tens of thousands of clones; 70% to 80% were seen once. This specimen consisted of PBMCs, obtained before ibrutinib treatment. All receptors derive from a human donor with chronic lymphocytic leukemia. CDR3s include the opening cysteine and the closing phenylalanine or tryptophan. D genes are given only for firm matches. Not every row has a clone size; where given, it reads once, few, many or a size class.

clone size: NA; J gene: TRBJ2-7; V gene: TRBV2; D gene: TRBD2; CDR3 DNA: TGTGCCAGCAGGGGGACTAGCGGGATGGGGGAGCAGTACTTC; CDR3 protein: CASRGTSGMGEQYF
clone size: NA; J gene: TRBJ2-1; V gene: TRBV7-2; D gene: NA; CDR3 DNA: TGTGCCAGCAGCTTATTCTCTTTGTGGGGAGCCAATGAGCAGTTCTTC; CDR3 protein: CASSLFSLWGANEQFF
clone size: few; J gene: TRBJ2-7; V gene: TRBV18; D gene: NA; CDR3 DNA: TGTGCCAGCTCACGAACAGGGACCTACGAGCAGTACTTC; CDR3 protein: CASSRTGTYEQYF
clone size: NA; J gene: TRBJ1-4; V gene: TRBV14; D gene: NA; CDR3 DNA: TGTGCCAGCAGCCCCGGACAGCTATCTAATGAAAAACTGTTTTTT; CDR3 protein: CASSPGQLSNEKLFF
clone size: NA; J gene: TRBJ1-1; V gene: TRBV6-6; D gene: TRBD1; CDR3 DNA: TGTGCCAGCACTCCCGGGACAGCCTTTACTGAAGCTTTCTTT; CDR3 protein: CASTPGTAFTEAFF
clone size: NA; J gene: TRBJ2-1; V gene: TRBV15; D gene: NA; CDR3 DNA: TGTGCCACCACGCTCGGTTATTTGGGTGGATGGGAGGATGAGCAGTTCTTC; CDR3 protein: CATTLGYLGGWEDEQFF
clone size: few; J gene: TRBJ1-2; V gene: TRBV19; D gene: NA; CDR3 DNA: TGTGCCAGTAGTATAGACTGGAGTGGCTACACCTTC; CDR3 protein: CASSIDWSGYTF
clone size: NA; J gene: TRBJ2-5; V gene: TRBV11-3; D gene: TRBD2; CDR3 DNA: TGTGCCAGCAGCTCCGGAAAAGTAGCGGGGCAAGAGACCCAGTACTTC; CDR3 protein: CASSSGKVAGQETQYF
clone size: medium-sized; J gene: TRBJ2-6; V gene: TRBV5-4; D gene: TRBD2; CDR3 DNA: TGTGCCAGCAGCTTGCCGGGAGGGTGGGCCAACGTCCTGACTTTC; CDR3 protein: CASSLPGGWANVLTF
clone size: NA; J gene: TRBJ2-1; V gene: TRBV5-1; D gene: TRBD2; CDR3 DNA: TGCGCCAGCAGTGCAGCCAGCGGGGGCTACAATGAGCAGTTCTTC; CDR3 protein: CASSAASGGYNEQFF
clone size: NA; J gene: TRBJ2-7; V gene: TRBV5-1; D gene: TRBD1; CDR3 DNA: TGCGCCAGCAGCGTCGGGACAGGGGGCGCCTACGAGCAGTACTTC; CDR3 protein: CASSVGTGGAYEQYF
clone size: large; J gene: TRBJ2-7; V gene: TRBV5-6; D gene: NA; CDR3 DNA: TGTGCCAGCAGCCCTGGACCCGGAACCCCCGAGCAGTACTTC; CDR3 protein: CASSPGPGTPEQYF
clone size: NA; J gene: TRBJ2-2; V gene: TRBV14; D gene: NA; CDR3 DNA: TGTGCCAGCAGCCAAGATTGGAGGGGAATGAACACCGGGGAGCTGTTTTTT; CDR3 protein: CASSQDWRGMNTGELFF
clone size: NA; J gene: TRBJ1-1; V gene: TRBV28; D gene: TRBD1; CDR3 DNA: TGTGCCAGCAGTTTATCAATGGGACAGGGATCCGAAGCTTTCTTT; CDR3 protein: CASSLSMGQGSEAFF
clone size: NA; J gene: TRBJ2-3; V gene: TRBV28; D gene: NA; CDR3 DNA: TGTGCCAGCAGTCGGGAGTTCCACACAGATACGCAGTATTTT; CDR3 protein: CASSREFHTDTQYF
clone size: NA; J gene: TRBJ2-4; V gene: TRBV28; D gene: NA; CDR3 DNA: TGTGCCAGCAGTTTACACCCGGGGCCAGGAATTCAGTACTTC; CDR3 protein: CASSLHPGPGIQYF
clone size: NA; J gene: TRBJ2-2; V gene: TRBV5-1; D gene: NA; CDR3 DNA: TGCGCCAGCAGCTTGCTCCAAAACACCGGGGAGCTGTTTTTT; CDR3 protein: CASSLLQNTGELFF
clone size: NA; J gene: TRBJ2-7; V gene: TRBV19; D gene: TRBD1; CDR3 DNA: TGTGCCAGTAGTAGGACAGGTTCTTCCTACGAGCAGTACTTC; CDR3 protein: CASSRTGSSYEQYF
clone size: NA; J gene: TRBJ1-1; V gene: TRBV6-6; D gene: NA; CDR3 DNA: TGTGCCAGCAGTTACTGGCGGGATGAAGCTTTCTTT; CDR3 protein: CASSYWRDEAFF
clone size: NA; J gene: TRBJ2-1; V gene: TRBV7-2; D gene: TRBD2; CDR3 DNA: TGTGCCAGCAGCTTAATCACGGGAGGGTTGCCCTACAATGAGCAGTTCTTC; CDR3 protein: CASSLITGGLPYNEQFF
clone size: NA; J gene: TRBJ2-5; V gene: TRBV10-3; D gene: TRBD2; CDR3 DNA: TGTGCCATCAGTGAGCCGGGACTAGCGGGAGGGAGGGAGACCCAGTACTTC; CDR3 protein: CAISEPGLAGGRETQYF
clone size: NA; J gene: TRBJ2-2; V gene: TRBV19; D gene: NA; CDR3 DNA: TGTGCCAGTAGTATAAGGGGAGGCGGGATAAACACCGGGGAGCTGTTTTTT; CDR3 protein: CASSIRGGGINTGELFF